These 2 T cell receptor beta chains were all obtained from the same sample, sequenced in a study of blood T cell repertoires in COVID-19. The protocol was immunoSEQ multiplex PCR, while the TCRdb copy is restricted to in-frame clones and leaves out a portion. This table holds about half a million clones, 80% to 90% found once. The sequenced sample was peripheral blood. These receptors were collected from a human donor in a cohort sampled during active COVID-19.

This sequence joins TRBV19 and TRBJ2-1; 10 bases agree with TRBD1. CDR1 and CDR2 from the germline V gene are LNHDA and SQIVND (reference sequence). The CDR3 has 16 amino acids. Trimming removed 5 bases from V and 8 bases from J; junction bases left unmatched: 12. Here the CDR3 DNA reads TGTGCCAGTAGTGCGCCGGGACAGGGGTATGGGTATGAGCAGTTCTTC. Its translation is CASSAPGQGYGYEQFF.

This sequence joins TRBV19 and TRBJ1-1, with D maybe TRBD1 (6 bases). Trimming took 2 bases from V and 4 from J, leaving 11 bases between them. The CDR3 runs 14 residues. The germline V gene encodes CDR1 LNHDA and CDR2 SQIVND (reference sequence). CDR3 amino acids: CASSITGKGTEAFF. CDR3 in DNA: TGTGCCAGTAGTATAACAGGGAAGGGCACTGAAGCTTTCTTT. The entire variable domain, with the rest obtained from reference TRBV19 and TRBJ1-1, is as follows: DGGITQSPKYLFRKEGQNVTLSCEQNLNHDAMYWYRQDPGQGLRLIYYSQIVNDFQKGDIAEGYSVSREKKESFPLTVTSAQKNPTAFYLCASSITGKGTEAFFGQGTRLTVV.